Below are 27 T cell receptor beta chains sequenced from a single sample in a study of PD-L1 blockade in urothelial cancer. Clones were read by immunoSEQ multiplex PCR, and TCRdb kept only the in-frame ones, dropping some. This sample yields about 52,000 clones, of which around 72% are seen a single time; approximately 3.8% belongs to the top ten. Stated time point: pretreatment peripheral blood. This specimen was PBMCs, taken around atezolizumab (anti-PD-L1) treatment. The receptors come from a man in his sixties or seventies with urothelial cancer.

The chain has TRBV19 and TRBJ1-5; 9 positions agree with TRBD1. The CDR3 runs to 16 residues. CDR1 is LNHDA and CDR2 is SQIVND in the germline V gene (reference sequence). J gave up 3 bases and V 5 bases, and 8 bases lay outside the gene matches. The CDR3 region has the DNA TGTGCCAGTAGTTCCCGGGACAGGGCTTCCAATCAGCCCCAGCATTTT. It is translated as CASSSRDRASNQPQHF.

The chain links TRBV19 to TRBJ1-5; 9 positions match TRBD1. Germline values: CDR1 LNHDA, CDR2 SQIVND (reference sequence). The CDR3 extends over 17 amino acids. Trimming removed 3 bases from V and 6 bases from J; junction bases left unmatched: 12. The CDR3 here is CASSMGPGQGRGQPQHF. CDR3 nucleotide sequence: TGTGCCAGTAGTATGGGACCGGGACAGGGAAGGGGTCAGCCCCAGCATTTT.

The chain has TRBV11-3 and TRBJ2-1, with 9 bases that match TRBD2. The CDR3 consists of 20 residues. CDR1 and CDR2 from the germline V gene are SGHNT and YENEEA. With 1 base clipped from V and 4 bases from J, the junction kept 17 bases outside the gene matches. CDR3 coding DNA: TGTGCCAGCAGCTTAGCCGGGACTAGCACAATCTTTTCGGGGTACAATGAGCAGTTCTTC. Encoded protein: CASSLAGTSTIFSGYNEQFF.

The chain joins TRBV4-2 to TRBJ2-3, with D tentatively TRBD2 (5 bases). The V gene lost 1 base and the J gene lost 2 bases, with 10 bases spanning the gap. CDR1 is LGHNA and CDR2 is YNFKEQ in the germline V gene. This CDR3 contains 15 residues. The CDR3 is CASSQGERFTDTQYF. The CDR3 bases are TGTGCCAGCAGCCAAGGGGAGCGATTCACAGATACGCAGTATTTT.

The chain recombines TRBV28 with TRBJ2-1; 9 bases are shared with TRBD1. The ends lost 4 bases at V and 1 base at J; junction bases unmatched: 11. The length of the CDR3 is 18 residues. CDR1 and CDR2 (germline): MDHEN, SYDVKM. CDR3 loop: CASSSPTGGGESYNEQFF. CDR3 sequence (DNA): TGTGCCAGCAGTTCACCTACAGGGGGCGGGGAATCCTACAATGAGCAGTTCTTC. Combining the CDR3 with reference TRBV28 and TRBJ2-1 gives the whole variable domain DVKVTQSSRYLVKRTGEKVFLECVQDMDHENMFWYRQDPGLGLRLIYFSYDVKMKEKGDIPEGYSVSREKKERFSLILESASTNQTSMYLCASSSPTGGGESYNEQFFGPGTRLTVL.

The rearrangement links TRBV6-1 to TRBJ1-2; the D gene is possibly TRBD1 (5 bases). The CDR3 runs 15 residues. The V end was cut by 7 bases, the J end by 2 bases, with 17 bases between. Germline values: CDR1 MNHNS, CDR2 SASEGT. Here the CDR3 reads CASKLGAGLNYGYTF. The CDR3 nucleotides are TGTGCCAGCAAATTAGGGGCAGGATTAAACTATGGCTACACCTTC.

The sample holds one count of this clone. CDR3 in DNA: TGTGCCAGCAGCTTATTACTAGCGGGGGGGCTCCACGAGCAGTACTTC. Encoded protein: CASSLLLAGGLHEQYF. This chain joins TRBV7-8 and TRBJ2-7; 13 bases match TRBD2. Germline V gene sequence: CDR1 SGHVS, CDR2 FQNEAQ. The J segment lost 5 bases and the V segment lost 2 bases, leaving 6 bases of the junction unmatched. The CDR3 is 16 residues long.

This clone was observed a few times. The CDR3 reads CASSQRRTGSTGELFF. CDR3 coding DNA: TGTGCCAGCAGCCAAAGAAGGACAGGATCTACCGGGGAGCTGTTTTTT. The V call is TRBV7-2, the J call TRBJ2-2, with 7 positions matching TRBD1. The V gene end was trimmed by 5 bases and the J gene end by 5 bases; junction bases not matched to a gene: 11. There are 16 residues in the CDR3. CDR1 is SGHTA and CDR2 is FQGNSA in the germline V gene.

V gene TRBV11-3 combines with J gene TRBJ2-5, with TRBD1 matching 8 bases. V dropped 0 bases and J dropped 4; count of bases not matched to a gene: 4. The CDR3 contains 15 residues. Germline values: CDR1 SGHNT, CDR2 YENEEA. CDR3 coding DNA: TGTGCCAGCAGCTTAGACCGACAGGGGCCAGAGACCCAGTACTTC. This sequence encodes CASSLDRQGPETQYF.

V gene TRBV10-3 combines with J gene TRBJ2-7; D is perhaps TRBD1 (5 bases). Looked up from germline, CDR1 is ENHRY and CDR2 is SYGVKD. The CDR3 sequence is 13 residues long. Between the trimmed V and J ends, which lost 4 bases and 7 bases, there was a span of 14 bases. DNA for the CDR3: TGTGCCATCAGTGCAGGGCCCGGGTTAGAGCAGTACTTC. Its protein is CAISAGPGLEQYF.

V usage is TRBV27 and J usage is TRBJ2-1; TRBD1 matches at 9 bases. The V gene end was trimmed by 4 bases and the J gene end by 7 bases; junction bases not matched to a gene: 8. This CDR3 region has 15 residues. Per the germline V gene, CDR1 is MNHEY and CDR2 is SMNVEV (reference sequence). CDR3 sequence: CASSSSTGGGNEQFF. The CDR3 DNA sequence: TGTGCCAGCAGTTCGTCGACAGGGGGGGGTAATGAGCAGTTCTTC.

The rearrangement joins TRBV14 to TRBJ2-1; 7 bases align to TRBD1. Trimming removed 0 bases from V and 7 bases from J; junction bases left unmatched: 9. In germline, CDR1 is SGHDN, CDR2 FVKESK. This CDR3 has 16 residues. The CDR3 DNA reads TGTGCCAGCAGCCAAGACGGCAGGGGGTATAGGAATGAGCAGTTCTTC. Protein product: CASSQDGRGYRNEQFF.

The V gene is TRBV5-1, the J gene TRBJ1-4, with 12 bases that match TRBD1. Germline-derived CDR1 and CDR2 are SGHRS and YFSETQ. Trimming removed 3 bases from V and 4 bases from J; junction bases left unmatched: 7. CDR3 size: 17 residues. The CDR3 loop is CASSSGTGGAINEKLFF. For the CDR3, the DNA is TGCGCCAGCAGCTCCGGGACAGGGGGCGCAATTAATGAAAAACTGTTTTTT.

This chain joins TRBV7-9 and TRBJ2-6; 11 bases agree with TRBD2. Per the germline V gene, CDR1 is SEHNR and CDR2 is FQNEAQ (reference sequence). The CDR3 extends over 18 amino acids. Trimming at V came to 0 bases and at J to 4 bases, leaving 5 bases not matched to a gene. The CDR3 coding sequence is TGTGCCAGCAGCTTAGCTAGCGGGGGGGCGCAGGGGGCCAACGTCCTGACTTTC. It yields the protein CASSLASGGAQGANVLTF.

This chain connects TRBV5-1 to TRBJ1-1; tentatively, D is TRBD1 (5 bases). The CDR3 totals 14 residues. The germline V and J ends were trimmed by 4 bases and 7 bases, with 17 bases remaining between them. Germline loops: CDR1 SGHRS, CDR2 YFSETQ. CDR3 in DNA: TGCGCCAGCAGCCCAGCCGCGGGGCAGGGTGAAGCTTTCTTT. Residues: CASSPAAGQGEAFF.

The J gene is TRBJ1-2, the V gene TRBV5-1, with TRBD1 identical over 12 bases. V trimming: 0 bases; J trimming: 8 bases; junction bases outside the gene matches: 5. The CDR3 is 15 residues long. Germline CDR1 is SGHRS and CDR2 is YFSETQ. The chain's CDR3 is CASSLARDRGRGYTF. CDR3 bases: TGCGCCAGCAGCTTGGCCCGGGACAGGGGGCGCGGCTACACCTTC. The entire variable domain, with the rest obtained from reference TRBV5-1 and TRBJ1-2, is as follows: KAGVTQTPRYLIKTRGQQVTLSCSPISGHRSVSWYQQTPGQGLQFLFEYFSETQRNKGNFPGRFSGRQFSNSRSEMNVSTLELGDSALYLCASSLARDRGRGYTFGSGTRLTVV.

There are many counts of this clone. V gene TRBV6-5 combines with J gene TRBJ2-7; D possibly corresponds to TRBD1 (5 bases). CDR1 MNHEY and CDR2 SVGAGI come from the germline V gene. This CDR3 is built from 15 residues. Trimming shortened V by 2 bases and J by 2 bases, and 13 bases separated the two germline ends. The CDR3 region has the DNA TGTGCCAGCAGTTACGGGGCGGTAAGAACCTACGAGCAGTACTTC. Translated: CASSYGAVRTYEQYF.

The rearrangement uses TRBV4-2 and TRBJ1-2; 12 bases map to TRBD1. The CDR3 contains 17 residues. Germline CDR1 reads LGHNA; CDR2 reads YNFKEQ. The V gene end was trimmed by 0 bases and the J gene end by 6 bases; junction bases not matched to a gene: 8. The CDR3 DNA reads TGTGCCAGCAGCCAAGATAGGGGGACAGGGGGCTTCGATGGCTACACCTTC. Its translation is CASSQDRGTGGFDGYTF.

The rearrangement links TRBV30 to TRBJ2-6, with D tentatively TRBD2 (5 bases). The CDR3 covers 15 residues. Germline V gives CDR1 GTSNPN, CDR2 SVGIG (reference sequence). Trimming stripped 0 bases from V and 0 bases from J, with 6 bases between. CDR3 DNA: TGTGCCTGGAGTGTTGGAGGCTCTGGGGCCAACGTCCTGACTTTC. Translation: CAWSVGGSGANVLTF.

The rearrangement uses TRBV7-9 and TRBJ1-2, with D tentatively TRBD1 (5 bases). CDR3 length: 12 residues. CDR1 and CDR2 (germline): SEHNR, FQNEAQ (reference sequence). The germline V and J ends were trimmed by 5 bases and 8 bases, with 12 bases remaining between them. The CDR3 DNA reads TGTGCCAGCAGCCCTCAGGGATTAGGCTACACCTTC. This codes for CASSPQGLGYTF.

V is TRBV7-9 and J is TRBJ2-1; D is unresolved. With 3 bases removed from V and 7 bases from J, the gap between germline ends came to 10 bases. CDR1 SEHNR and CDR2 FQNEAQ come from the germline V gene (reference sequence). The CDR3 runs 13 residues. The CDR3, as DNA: TGTGCCAGCAGCTTTTCTAGTGAGAATGAGCAGTTCTTC. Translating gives CASSFSSENEQFF.

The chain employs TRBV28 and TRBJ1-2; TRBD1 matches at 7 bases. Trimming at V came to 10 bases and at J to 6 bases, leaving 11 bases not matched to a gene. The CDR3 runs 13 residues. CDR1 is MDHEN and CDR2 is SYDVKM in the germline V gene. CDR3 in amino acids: CAISITGTDGYTF. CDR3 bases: TGTGCCATCTCGATTACCGGGACAGATGGCTACACCTTC.

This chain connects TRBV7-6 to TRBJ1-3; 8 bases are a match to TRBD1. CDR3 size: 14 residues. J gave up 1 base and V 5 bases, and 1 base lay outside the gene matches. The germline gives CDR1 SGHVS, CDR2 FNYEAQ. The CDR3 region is CASSNRGSGNTIYF. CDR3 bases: TGTGCCAGCAGCAACAGGGGGTCTGGAAACACCATATATTTT.

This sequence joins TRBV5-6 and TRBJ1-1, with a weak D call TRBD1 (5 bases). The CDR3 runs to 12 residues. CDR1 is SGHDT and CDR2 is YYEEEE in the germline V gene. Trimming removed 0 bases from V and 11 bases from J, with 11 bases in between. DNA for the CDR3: TGTGCCAGCAGCTTGGGGGGGGTGTCCGCTTTCTTT. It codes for CASSLGGVSAFF.

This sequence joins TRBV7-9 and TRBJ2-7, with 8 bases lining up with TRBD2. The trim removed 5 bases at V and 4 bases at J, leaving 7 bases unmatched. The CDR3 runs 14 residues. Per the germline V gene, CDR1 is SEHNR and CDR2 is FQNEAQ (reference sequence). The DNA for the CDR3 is TGTGCCAGCAGCACAACTAGCGGAGATTACGAGCAGTACTTC. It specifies CASSTTSGDYEQYF. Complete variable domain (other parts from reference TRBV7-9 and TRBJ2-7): DTGVSQNPRHKITKRGQNVTFRCDPISEHNRLYWYRQTLGQGPEFLTYFQNEAQLEKSRLLSDRFSAERPKGSFSTLEIQRTEQGDSAMYLCASSTTSGDYEQYFGPGTRLTVT.

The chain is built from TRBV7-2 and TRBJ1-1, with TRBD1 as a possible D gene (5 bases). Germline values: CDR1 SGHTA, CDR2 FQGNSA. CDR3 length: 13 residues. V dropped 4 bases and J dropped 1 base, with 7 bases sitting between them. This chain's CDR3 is CASSSGANTEAFF. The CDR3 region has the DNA TGTGCCAGCAGCTCTGGGGCGAACACTGAAGCTTTCTTT.

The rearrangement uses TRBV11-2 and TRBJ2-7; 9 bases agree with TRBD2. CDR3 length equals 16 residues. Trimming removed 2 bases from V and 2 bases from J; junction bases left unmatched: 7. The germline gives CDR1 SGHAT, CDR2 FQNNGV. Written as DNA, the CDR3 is TGTGCCAGCAGCTTAAGTAGCGGGAGCGGTCCCTACGAGCAGTACTTC. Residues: CASSLSSGSGPYEQYF. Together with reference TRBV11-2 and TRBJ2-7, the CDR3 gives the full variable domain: EAGVAQSPRYKIIEKRQSVAFWCNPISGHATLYWYQQILGQGPKLLIQFQNNGVVDDSQLPKDRFSAERLKGVDSTLKIQPAKLEDSAVYLCASSLSSGSGPYEQYFGPGTRLTVT.